Below, 18 T cell receptor beta chains from the same sample are listed, as sequenced in a study of T cell repertoires in cytomegalovirus infection. Their specific antigens are unknown. TCRdb reprocessed the reads with MiXCR, giving one entry per CDR3 protein. The sample lists 20,000 to 30,000 distinct CDR3 sequences, about 22% occurring once. Sequencing was performed on CD8+ T cells from cultured PBMCs, taken from culture after CMV antigen stimulation. These receptors all stem from a human donor in good health (CMV status not recorded). Some clones in this sample may be carry-over from other donors' samples.

This clonotype was found a few times. The chain carries TRBV29-1 and TRBJ2-5; tentatively, D is TRBD1 (5 bases). Trimming removed 7 bases at V and 5 bases at J, with 11 bases between. The CDR3 is 11 residues long. Germline V CDR1 and CDR2: SQVTM, ANQGSEA. The CDR3 here is CSGQGPETQYF. In nucleotides, the CDR3 is TGCAGCGGCCAGGGTCCGGAGACCCAGTACTTC.

This clonotype was counted many times. The chain combines TRBV6-2 or TRBV6-3 with TRBJ1-6; possibly TRBD1 for D (6 bases). Trimming removed 7 bases from V and 7 bases from J, with 20 bases in between. Germline CDR1 MNHEY, CDR2 SVGEGT. The CDR3 is 16 residues long. CDR3 loop: CASTLLLGQPNSPLHF. The DNA for the CDR3 is TGTGCCAGCACTCTACTACTCGGACAGCCCAATTCACCCCTCCACTTT.

This sequence joins TRBV14 and TRBJ1-1; perhaps TRBD1 as D (5 bases). Trimming left V 5 bases short and J 1 base short, with 23 bases between. Germline loops: CDR1 SGHDN, CDR2 FVKESK. The CDR3 length is 18 residues. The CDR3 bases are TGTGCCAGCAGCTTCTCCGGGACCGCCACCGTGTGGAACACTGAAGCTTTCTTT. It encodes CASSFSGTATVWNTEAFF.

This clonotype was seen ten or more times. This chain links TRBV27 with TRBJ1-4; D gene uncertain. This CDR3 is 15 amino acids long. Germline V gives CDR1 MNHEY, CDR2 SMNVEV (reference sequence). V was trimmed by 4 bases and J by 8 bases, leaving 17 bases between them. The CDR3 DNA reads TGTGCCAGCAGTTCCTTGAAGTTCAGGAGGGAAAAACTGTTTTTT. Translation gives CASSSLKFRREKLFF.

Notes on this clonotype: It may be a read error: a sequence one base away is much more abundant. The chain has TRBV12-3 or TRBV12-4 and TRBJ1-6; D gene ambiguous. The CDR3 length is 16 residues. CDR3 in DNA: TGTGCCAGCAGTCTTACCCCCCCGGGTTTTCGTTCACCCCTCCTCTTT. It yields the protein CASSLTPPGFRSPLLF.

The gene calls are TRBV4-1 and TRBJ1-3; D may be TRBD1 (5 bases). Germline lookup yields CDR1 MGHRA and CDR2 YSYEKL. This CDR3 is 15 amino acids long. V lost 4 bases, J lost 4 bases, and 14 bases lay in between. The CDR3 coding sequence is TGCGCCAGCAGCCCTGAGGGGCAGACGGGAAACACCATATATTTT. Translating gives CASSPEGQTGNTIYF.

This clonotype was observed at least ten times. The chain combines TRBV7-2 with TRBJ2-5, with D maybe TRBD1 (6 bases). Germline V gene sequence: CDR1 SGHTA, CDR2 FQGNSA. The CDR3 contains 15 residues. Trimming removed 5 bases at V and 2 bases at J, with 15 bases between. This chain's CDR3 is CASSAVDRRQETQYF. In DNA form, the CDR3 reads TGTGCCAGCAGCGCGGTCGACAGGCGGCAAGAGACCCAGTACTTC. The whole variable domain, remainder taken from reference TRBV7-2 and TRBJ2-5, is GAGVSQSPSNKVTEKGKDVELRCDPISGHTALYWYRQSLGQGLEFLIYFQGNSAPDKSGLPSDRFSAERTGGSVSTLTIQRTQQEDSAVYLCASSAVDRRQETQYFGPGTRLLVL.

The chain combines TRBV25-1 with TRBJ2-6, with D possibly being TRBD1 (7 bases). V lost 4 bases to trimming and J lost 0 bases, with 16 bases between them. The germline CDR1 and CDR2 sequences are MGHDK and SYGVNS. This CDR3 contains 18 residues. This CDR3 is CASSGPGGLYSGANVLTF. The CDR3 DNA follows: TGTGCCAGCAGTGGACCAGGGGGACTCTACTCTGGGGCCAACGTCCTGACTTTC.

In DNA form, the CDR3 reads TGTGCCAGTAGGAAGGGGACAGGGATCACAGATACGCAGTATTTT. It is translated as CASRKGTGITDTQYF. The genes are TRBV19 and TRBJ2-3; TRBD1 matches 9 bases. The CDR3 runs 15 residues. With V trimmed by 6 bases and J by 2 bases, 6 bases remained unmatched. Germline V gene sequence: CDR1 LNHDA, CDR2 SQIVND (reference sequence).

This chain joins TRBV7-9 and TRBJ2-3; unclear D gene. Germline V lookup: CDR1 SEHNR, CDR2 FQNEAQ (reference sequence). Trimming pared 1 base from V and 1 base from J, leaving 15 bases between. The CDR3 is 17 residues long. Written as DNA, the CDR3 is TGTGCCAGCAGCTTAGAGCCCCTGTTACGCGGCACAGATACGCAGTATTTT. It is translated as CASSLEPLLRGTDTQYF. The full variable domain, its missing parts supplied by reference TRBV7-9 and TRBJ2-3, is DTGVSQNPRHKITKRGQNVTFRCDPISEHNRLYWYRQTLGQGPEFLTYFQNEAQLEKSRLLSDRFSAERPKGSFSTLEIQRTEQGDSAMYLCASSLEPLLRGTDTQYFGPGTRLTVL.

This chain uses TRBV5-6 with TRBJ1-2, with 7 bases matching TRBD1. Germline trimming cut 4 bases from V and 5 bases from J; bases unmatched to any gene: 8. CDR1 SGHDT and CDR2 YYEEEE come from the germline V gene. The CDR3 sequence is 14 residues long. The CDR3 DNA is TGTGCCAGCAGCCCAGGGACAGATAATTATGGCTACACCTTC. Translation: CASSPGTDNYGYTF. Drawing the rest from reference TRBV5-6 and TRBJ1-2, the complete variable domain is DAGVTQSPTHLIKTRGQQVTLRCSPKSGHDTVSWYQQALGQGPQFIFQYYEEEERQRGNFPDRFSGHQFPNYSSELNVNALLLGDSALYLCASSPGTDNYGYTFGSGTRLTVV.

The gene calls are TRBV7-2 and TRBJ1-1, with TRBD1 as a possible D gene (6 bases). V was clipped by 5 bases and J by 3 bases, with 13 bases between them. Germline assignment: CDR1 SGHTA and CDR2 FQGNSA. The CDR3 sequence is 14 residues long. CDR3 nucleotide sequence: TGTGCCAGCAGCCCCATCCCAGGGGACACTGAAGCTTTCTTT. As protein: CASSPIPGDTEAFF.

The table lists this clonotype with a few counts. The rearrangement uses TRBV28 and TRBJ2-2; D not resolved. V was shortened by 7 bases and J by 8 bases, with 5 bases between the two germline ends. Germline V gene data show CDR1 as MDHEN and CDR2 as SYDVKM. This CDR3 spans 10 amino acids. The CDR3 sequence: CASNRGELFF. DNA of the CDR3: TGTGCCAGCAATAGGGGGGAGCTGTTTTTT. Drawing the rest from reference TRBV28 and TRBJ2-2, the complete variable domain is DVKVTQSSRYLVKRTGEKVFLECVQDMDHENMFWYRQDPGLGLRLIYFSYDVKMKEKGDIPEGYSVSREKKERFSLILESASTNQTSMYLCASNRGELFFGEGSRLTVL.

The V and J genes are TRBV10-3 and TRBJ1-6, with TRBD1 as a possible D gene (6 bases). V was cut by 0 bases and J by 9 bases, with 18 bases left in between. The CDR3 is made up of 17 amino acids. CDR1 is ENHRY, CDR2 SYGVKD, per germline. The CDR3 loop reads CAISESRFSGDSSPLHF. The CDR3 DNA is TGTGCCATCAGTGAGTCGCGTTTCTCAGGGGACTCTTCACCCCTCCACTTT.

V and J are TRBV20-1 and TRBJ1-2, with D tentatively TRBD1 (5 bases). V shed 1 base and J shed 2 bases, with 17 bases lying between them. Germline V gene sequence: CDR1 DFQATT, CDR2 SNEGSKA (reference sequence). The CDR3 is 16 residues long. In DNA, the CDR3 is TGCAGTGCTAGAGCCCCGGAGGGGACCCCGAACTATGGCTACACCTTC. Its protein is CSARAPEGTPNYGYTF.

V gene TRBV6-6 combines with J gene TRBJ1-4, with 8 bases identical to TRBD1. Germline V CDR1 and CDR2: MNHNY, SVGAGI (reference sequence). This CDR3 is built from 16 residues. V trimming: 2 bases; J trimming: 8 bases; junction bases outside the gene matches: 10. CDR3 amino acids: CASSYDKGTGTEKLFF. The CDR3 nucleotides read TGTGCCAGCAGTTACGACAAGGGGACAGGTACCGAAAAACTGTTTTTT.

The chain links TRBV7-9 to TRBJ2-1; TRBD1 aligns across 7 bases. The J segment lost 2 bases and the V segment lost 5 bases, leaving 12 bases of the junction unmatched. This CDR3 spans 17 amino acids. Germline CDR1 is SEHNR and CDR2 is FQNEAQ (reference sequence). CDR3 nucleotides: TGTGCCAGCAGCCCCCCCCTCGACAGGGTAGCCTACAATGAGCAGTTCTTC. This codes for CASSPPLDRVAYNEQFF.

CDR3 DNA sequence: TGTGCCAGCAGCTTAGGAAAAGCAACCCAAGGCTGCGAGCAGTACTTC. Protein product: CASSLGKATQGCEQYF. The V call is TRBV7-9, the J call TRBJ2-7; D unresolved. The V end was cut by 1 base, the J end by 6 bases, with 19 bases between. The CDR3 consists of 16 residues. Germline CDR1 and CDR2: SEHNR and FQNEAQ (reference sequence). The full variable domain, with the rest looked up from reference TRBV7-9 and TRBJ2-7, is DTGVSQNPRHKITKRGQNVTFRCDPISEHNRLYWYRQTLGQGPEFLTYFQNEAQLEKSRLLSDRFSAERPKGSFSTLEIQRTEQGDSAMYLCASSLGKATQGCEQYFGPGTRLTVT.